Following are 17 T cell receptor beta chains from one sample sequenced in a study of cytomegalovirus exposure and HLA in healthy donors. PCR primers comprised 60 Vbeta and 13 Jbeta primers. Clones were read by immunoSEQ multiplex PCR, and TCRdb kept only the in-frame ones, dropping some. The repertoire holds some 150,000 clones, with around 69% as singletons. The specimen sequenced was PBMCs. These TCRs come from a man in his 60s in good health and CMV-seronegative.

This clone has a handful of counts. This chain connects TRBV7-3 to TRBJ2-2, with a tentative D call TRBD2 (5 bases). Trimming removed 4 bases from V and 6 bases from J, with 12 bases in between. Germline lookup yields CDR1 SGHTA and CDR2 FQGTGA. The CDR3 sequence is 14 residues long. CDR3 amino acids: CASSSTSRAGELFF. For the CDR3, the DNA is TGTGCCAGCAGCTCCACTAGTCGGGCCGGGGAGCTGTTTTTT.

The chain recombines TRBV5-4 with TRBJ2-5, with TRBD1 matching 8 bases. Germline V gives CDR1 SGHNT, CDR2 YYREEE (reference sequence). Trimming took 4 bases from V and 9 from J; bases not matched to a gene: 14. This CDR3 is built from 15 residues. CDR3 in amino acids: CASSMGRDRMAAQYF. The CDR3 DNA reads as TGTGCCAGCAGCATGGGACGGGACAGGATGGCGGCCCAGTACTTC.

In this sample, this clone turned up a few times. The chain combines TRBV14 with TRBJ2-1; TRBD2 aligns across 9 bases. Trimming cost V 1 base and J 3 bases; bases outside gene matches: 7. The CDR3 sequence is 17 residues long. CDR1 is SGHDN and CDR2 is FVKESK in the germline V gene. The chain's CDR3 is CASSQVGGAGGYNEQFF. CDR3 sequence (DNA): TGTGCCAGCAGCCAAGTCGGGGGAGCGGGAGGCTACAATGAGCAGTTCTTC. The full variable domain, completed using reference TRBV14 and TRBJ2-1, is EAGVTQFPSHSVIEKGQTVTLRCDPISGHDNLYWYRRVMGKEIKFLLHFVKESKQDESGMPNNRFLAERTGGTYSTLKVQPAELEDSGVYFCASSQVGGAGGYNEQFFGPGTRLTVL.

The rearrangement links TRBV6-4 to TRBJ1-6, with a tentative D call TRBD1 (5 bases). V gave up 6 bases and J gave up 8 bases, with 14 bases separating them. CDR1 is MRHNA, CDR2 SNTAGT, per germline. The CDR3 runs 14 residues. This CDR3 reads CASSPRGSDSPLHF. The CDR3, as DNA: TGTGCCAGCAGCCCTAGGGGCTCGGATTCACCCCTCCACTTT.

The CDR3 nucleotides are TGTGCCAGCAGCCCGACCGGGACACTCGAAAACACCATATATTTT. Protein sequence: CASSPTGTLENTIYF. The V call is TRBV7-9, the J call TRBJ1-3; tentatively, D is TRBD1 (6 bases). The V end lost 5 bases, the J end lost 6 bases, and 17 bases lay between the germline ends. This CDR3 comprises 15 residues. Per the germline V gene, CDR1 is SEHNR and CDR2 is FQNEAQ (reference sequence).

V usage is TRBV29-1 and J usage is TRBJ2-1, with 11 bases that match TRBD2. The trim removed 7 bases at V and 0 bases at J, leaving 11 bases unmatched. This CDR3 contains 17 residues. Germline CDR1 and CDR2: SQVTM and ANQGSEA. The CDR3 spells CSAEETSGTSSYNEQFF. In nucleotides, the CDR3 is TGCAGCGCCGAAGAGACTAGCGGGACGAGCTCCTACAATGAGCAGTTCTTC.

The chain joins TRBV5-1 to TRBJ1-2; D is undetermined. CDR1 is SGHRS and CDR2 is YFSETQ in the germline V gene. V was cut by 4 bases and J by 3 bases, with 13 bases left in between. The CDR3 is 14 amino acids. The DNA for the CDR3 is TGCGCCAGCAGCACCTTGACCGAGGACTATGGCTACACCTTC. Amino acids: CASSTLTEDYGYTF. Full variable domain (missing parts from reference TRBV5-1 and TRBJ1-2): KAGVTQTPRYLIKTRGQQVTLSCSPISGHRSVSWYQQTPGQGLQFLFEYFSETQRNKGNFPGRFSGRQFSNSRSEMNVSTLELGDSALYLCASSTLTEDYGYTFGSGTRLTVV.

This clone appeared a single time. This chain connects TRBV5-5 to TRBJ1-5; maybe TRBD1 (5 bases). Germline V gene lookup returns CDR1 SGHKS and CDR2 YYEKEE (reference sequence). The V end was cut by 3 bases, the J end by 2 bases, with 15 bases between. The CDR3 extends over 16 amino acids. In DNA, the CDR3 is TGTGCCAGCAGCTCAAACCGGCTAGGGGGCAATCAGCCCCAGCATTTT. Translating it yields CASSSNRLGGNQPQHF.

The CDR3 loop is CASSTPRTGADTQYF. The CDR3 DNA sequence: TGTGCCAGTAGTACCCCCCGGACAGGTGCAGATACGCAGTATTTT. The V gene is TRBV19, the J gene TRBJ2-3, with 7 bases that match TRBD1. The CDR3 spans 15 residues. The germline V gene has CDR1 LNHDA and CDR2 SQIVND (reference sequence). The junction had 8 bases not matched to a gene; V was cut back by 4 bases and J by 4 bases.

The J gene is TRBJ2-6, the V gene TRBV19; 9 bases are a match to TRBD1. The CDR3 spans 16 residues. CDR1 and CDR2 (germline): LNHDA, SQIVND (reference sequence). V lost 7 bases and J lost 2; bases outside the gene matches: 6. The CDR3 loop reads CASTETGGTGANVLTF. CDR3 in DNA: TGTGCCAGTACGGAGACAGGGGGGACTGGGGCCAACGTCCTGACTTTC.

This chain connects TRBV19 to TRBJ2-7; TRBD2 aligns across 12 bases. The trim removed 4 bases at V and 5 bases at J, leaving 6 bases unmatched. The V gene's germline CDR1 is LNHDA and CDR2 SQIVND (reference sequence). CDR3 length: 15 residues. The CDR3 spells CASSSLAGGPHEQYF. Written as DNA, the CDR3 is TGTGCCAGTAGTAGCCTAGCGGGAGGGCCCCACGAGCAGTACTTC.

The genes are TRBV7-2 and TRBJ2-4; 8 nucleotides agree with TRBD1. From germline, CDR1 is SGHTA and CDR2 FQGNSA. CDR3 length: 15 amino acids. After removal of 6 bases from V and 7 bases from J, the junction contained 11 bases not matched to a gene. The CDR3 spells CASRHGQGEGNIQYF. As DNA, the CDR3 is TGTGCCAGCAGGCACGGACAGGGTGAGGGTAACATTCAGTACTTC. Together with reference TRBV7-2 and TRBJ2-4, the CDR3 gives the full variable domain: GAGVSQSPSNKVTEKGKDVELRCDPISGHTALYWYRQSLGQGLEFLIYFQGNSAPDKSGLPSDRFSAERTGGSVSTLTIQRTQQEDSAVYLCASRHGQGEGNIQYFGAGTRLSVL.

V is TRBV10-2 and J is TRBJ2-4; the match to TRBD2 covers 7 bases. Unmatched junction bases numbered 7, after V lost 8 bases and J lost 6 bases. This CDR3 spans 13 amino acids. Germline CDR1 is WSHSY and CDR2 is SAAADI. The CDR3 loop is CASSSSGSNIQYF. Here the CDR3 DNA reads TGCGCCAGCTCTTCTAGCGGCTCAAACATTCAGTACTTC.

The chain carries TRBV5-1 and TRBJ1-5; D is undetermined. Germline lookup yields CDR1 SGHRS and CDR2 YFSETQ. Trimming took off 0 bases at V and 2 bases at J, with 3 bases between the two ends. The CDR3 is 13 residues long. The CDR3 region has the DNA TGCGCCAGCAGCTTGGCAGGCAATCAGCCCCAGCATTTT. Its translation is CASSLAGNQPQHF.

The table lists this clone with a few counts. This sequence joins TRBV27 and TRBJ2-7, with TRBD2 as a possible D gene (5 bases). This CDR3 has 15 residues. From germline, CDR1 is MNHEY and CDR2 SMNVEV (reference sequence). V gave up 3 bases and J gave up 2 bases, with 14 bases separating them. The CDR3 protein is CASSFLVAPPYEQYF. The CDR3 DNA follows: TGTGCCAGCAGTTTTCTGGTAGCGCCGCCCTACGAGCAGTACTTC.

This chain joins TRBV7-2 and TRBJ1-1, with TRBD1 matching over 7 bases. The CDR3 runs to 14 residues. The germline CDR1 and CDR2 sequences are SGHTA and FQGNSA. The J segment lost 7 bases and the V segment lost 1 base, leaving 6 bases of the junction unmatched. CDR3 in amino acids: CASSLGGTAFEAFF. CDR3 DNA sequence: TGTGCCAGCAGCTTAGGTGGGACAGCGTTTGAAGCTTTCTTT.

This chain uses TRBV10-2 with TRBJ1-1; D not certain. Germline V gives CDR1 WSHSY, CDR2 SAAADI. Deletions cut 5 bases from V and 1 base from J, with 11 bases between. The CDR3 consists of 14 residues. DNA of the CDR3: TGCGCCAGCAGTAACCGGGATTGGAACACTGAAGCTTTCTTT. Its translation: CASSNRDWNTEAFF.